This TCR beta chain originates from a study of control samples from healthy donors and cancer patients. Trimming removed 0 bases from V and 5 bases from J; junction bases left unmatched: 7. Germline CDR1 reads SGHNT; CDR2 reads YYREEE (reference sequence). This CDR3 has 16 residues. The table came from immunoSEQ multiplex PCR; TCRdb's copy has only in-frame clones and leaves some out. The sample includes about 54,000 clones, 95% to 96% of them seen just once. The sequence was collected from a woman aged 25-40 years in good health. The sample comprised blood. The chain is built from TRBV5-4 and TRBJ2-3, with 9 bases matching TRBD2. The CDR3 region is CASSLEGGRAEDTQYF. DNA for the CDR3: TGTGCCAGCAGCTTGGAAGGCGGGAGGGCCGAAGATACGCAGTATTTT.